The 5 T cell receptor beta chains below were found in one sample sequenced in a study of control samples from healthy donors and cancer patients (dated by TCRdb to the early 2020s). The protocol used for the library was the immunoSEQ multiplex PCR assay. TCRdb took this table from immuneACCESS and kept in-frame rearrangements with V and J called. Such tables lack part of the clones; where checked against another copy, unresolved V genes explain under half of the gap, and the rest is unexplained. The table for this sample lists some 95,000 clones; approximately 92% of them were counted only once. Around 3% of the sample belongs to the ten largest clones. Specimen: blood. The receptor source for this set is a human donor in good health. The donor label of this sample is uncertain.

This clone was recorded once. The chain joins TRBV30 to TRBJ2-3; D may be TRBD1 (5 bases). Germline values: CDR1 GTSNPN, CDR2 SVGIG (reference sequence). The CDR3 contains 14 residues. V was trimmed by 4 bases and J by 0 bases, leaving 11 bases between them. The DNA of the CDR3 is TGTGCCTGGAACAGGAACCCTAGCACAGATACGCAGTATTTT. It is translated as CAWNRNPSTDTQYF.

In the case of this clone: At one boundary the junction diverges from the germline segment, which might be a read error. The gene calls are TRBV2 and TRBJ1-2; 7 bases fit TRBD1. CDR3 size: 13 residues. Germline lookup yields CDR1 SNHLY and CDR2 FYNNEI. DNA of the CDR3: TGTGCCAGCAGTGAAGAGTACTCCCCAGGGACAGCTTTC. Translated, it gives CASSEEYSPGTAF.

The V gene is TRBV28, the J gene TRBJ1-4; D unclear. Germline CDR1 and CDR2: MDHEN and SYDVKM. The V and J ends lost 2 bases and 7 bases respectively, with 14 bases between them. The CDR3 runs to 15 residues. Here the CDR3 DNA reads TGTGCCAGCAGTTTAGTGGCCCGTTCGGGTGAAAAACTGTTTTTT. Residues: CASSLVARSGEKLFF.

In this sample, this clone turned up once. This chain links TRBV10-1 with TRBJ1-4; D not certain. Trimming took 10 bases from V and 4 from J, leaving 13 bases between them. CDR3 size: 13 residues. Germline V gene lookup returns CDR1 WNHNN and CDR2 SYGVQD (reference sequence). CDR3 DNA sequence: TGCGCCATCGACCGGGGATATAATGAAAAACTGTTTTTT. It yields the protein CAIDRGYNEKLFF.

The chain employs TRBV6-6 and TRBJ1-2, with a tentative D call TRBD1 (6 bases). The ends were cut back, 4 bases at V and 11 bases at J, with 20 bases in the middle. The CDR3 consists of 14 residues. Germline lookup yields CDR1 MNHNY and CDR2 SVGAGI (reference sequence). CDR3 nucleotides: TGTGCCAGCAGTTTAAGCTCCGGGGACACACGATACACCTTC. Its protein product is CASSLSSGDTRYTF.